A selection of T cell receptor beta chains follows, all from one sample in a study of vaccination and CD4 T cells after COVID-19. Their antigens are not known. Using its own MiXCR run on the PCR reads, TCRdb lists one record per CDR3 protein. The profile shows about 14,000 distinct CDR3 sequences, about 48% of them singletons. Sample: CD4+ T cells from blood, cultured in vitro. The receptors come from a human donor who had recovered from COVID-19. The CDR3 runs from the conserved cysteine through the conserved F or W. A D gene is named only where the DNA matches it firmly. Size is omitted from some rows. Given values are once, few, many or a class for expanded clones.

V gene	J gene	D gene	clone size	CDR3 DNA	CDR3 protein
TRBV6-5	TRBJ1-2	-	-	TGTGCCAGCAGTTCCCAAGGGAATGGCTACACCTTC	CASSSQGNGYTF
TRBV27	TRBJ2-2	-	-	TGTGCCAGCAGACGTACAGGGACATACACCGGGGAGCTGTTTTTT	CASRRTGTYTGELFF
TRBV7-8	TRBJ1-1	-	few	TGTGCCAGCAGCCTCGGGCCCTCTGAAGCTTTCTTT	CASSLGPSEAFF
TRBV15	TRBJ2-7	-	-	TGTGCCACCAGCAGGGCAGGGGGGTTCTACGAGCAGTACTTC	CATSRAGGFYEQYF
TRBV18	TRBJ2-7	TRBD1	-	TGTGCCAGCTCACCGGGACAGAGAGACGAGCAGTACTTC	CASSPGQRDEQYF
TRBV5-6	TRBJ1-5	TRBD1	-	TGTGCCAGCAGCTTGGCAGGACAGGGGGGTCAGCCCCAGCATTTT	CASSLAGQGGQPQHF
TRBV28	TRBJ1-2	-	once	TGTGCCAGCAAGGGTAATGGTGGCTACACCTTC	CASKGNGGYTF
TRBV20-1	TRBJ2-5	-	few	TGCAGTGCCACGGCGGCTAGTTCTTGGGAGACCCAGTACTTC	CSATAASSWETQYF
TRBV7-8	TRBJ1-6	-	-	TGTGCCAGCAGCTTAGGTAACAGCGCGGCCTATAATTCACCCCTCCACTTT	CASSLGNSAAYNSPLHF
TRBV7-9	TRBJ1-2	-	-	TGTGCCAGCAGCTTACTTCTCCCAGCTAACTATGGCTACACCTTC	CASSLLLPANYGYTF
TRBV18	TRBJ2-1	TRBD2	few	TGTGCCAGCTCACCACCCGGGACTAGCGGTATCTCCTACAATGAGCAGTTCTTC	CASSPPGTSGISYNEQFF
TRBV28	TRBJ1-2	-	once	TGTGCCAGCAGTCCCCATTCAACCAGGGGCTACACCTTC	CASSPHSTRGYTF
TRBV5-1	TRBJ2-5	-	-	TGCGCCAGCAGCTTGGGTCAGTATTTGACTTGGGAGACCCAGTACTTC	CASSLGQYLTWETQYF
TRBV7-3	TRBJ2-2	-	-	TGTGCCAGCAGCTTACAGGACACCGGGGAGCTGTTTTTT	CASSLQDTGELFF
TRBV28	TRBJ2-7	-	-	TGTGCCAGCAGTTACGGTCCGTCCTACGAGCAGTACTTC	CASSYGPSYEQYF
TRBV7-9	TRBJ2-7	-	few	TGTGCCAGCAGCTTAGTCCCCTACGAGCAGTACTTC	CASSLVPYEQYF
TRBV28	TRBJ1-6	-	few	TGTGCCAGCAGTTTACCCGACAGGAATAATTCACCCCTCCACTTT	CASSLPDRNNSPLHF
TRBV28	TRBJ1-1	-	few	TGTGCCAGCAGTTTATGGGGGGGCCGCTCTGAAGCTTTCTTT	CASSLWGGRSEAFF
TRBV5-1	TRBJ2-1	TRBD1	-	TGCGCCAGCAGCTCTTTTGGGACAGGGTACAATGAGCAGTTCTTC	CASSSFGTGYNEQFF
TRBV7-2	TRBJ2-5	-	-	TGTGCCAGCAATAGCTACGAGACCCAGTACTTC	CASNSYETQYF
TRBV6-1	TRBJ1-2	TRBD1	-	TGTGCCAGCAGTGAAGTCCTTGGCGGGACAGGGTTCCTCTATGGCTACACCTTC	CASSEVLGGTGFLYGYTF
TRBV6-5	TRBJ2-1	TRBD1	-	TGTGCCAGCAGTTACGGTGCGGCAGGGGGCCTCAATGAGCAGTTCTTC	CASSYGAAGGLNEQFF
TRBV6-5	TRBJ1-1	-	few	TGTGCCAGCAGTTACTGGGGGAAGGGTGGCACTGAAGCTTTCTTT	CASSYWGKGGTEAFF
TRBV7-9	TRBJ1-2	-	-	TGTGCCAGCAGCTTAGCAGGCCCTCTCACCTTC	CASSLAGPLTF
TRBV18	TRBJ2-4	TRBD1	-	TGTGCCAGCTCAGCCCTTCCTCACGGACAGGGGTCAAACATTCAGTACTTC	CASSALPHGQGSNIQYF
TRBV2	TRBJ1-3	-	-	TGTGCCAGCAGGGGGGGCGGACTACTCTCTGGAAACACCATATATTTT	CASRGGGLLSGNTIYF
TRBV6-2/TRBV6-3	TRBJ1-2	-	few	TGTGCCAGCACTCCAGGGAAGGTGGGTGGCTATGGCTACACCTTC	CASTPGKVGGYGYTF
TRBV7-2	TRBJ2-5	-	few	TGTGCCAGCAGCTTAGGCGGTCGGCAAGAGACCCAGTACTTC	CASSLGGRQETQYF
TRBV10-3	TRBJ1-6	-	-	TGTGCCATCAGTGAGATCGACAGTTATAATTCACCCCTCCACTTT	CAISEIDSYNSPLHF
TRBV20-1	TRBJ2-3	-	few	TGCAGTGCTAGTTCGCAGAGGGACCCTGGGGATACGCAGTATTTT	CSASSQRDPGDTQYF
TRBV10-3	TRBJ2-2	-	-	TGTGCCATCAGTGTCGGCAGTACCCACGGGGAGCTGTTTTTT	CAISVGSTHGELFF
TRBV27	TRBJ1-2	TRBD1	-	TGTGCCAGCGGGACAGCCTATGGCTACACCTTC	CASGTAYGYTF
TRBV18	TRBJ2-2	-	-	TGTGCCAGCTCGCTAGCGAGAGCGGGGGAGCTGTTTTTT	CASSLARAGELFF
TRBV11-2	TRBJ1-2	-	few	TGTGCCAGCAGGCGGCAGGGCGGGGGTAACTATGGCTACACCTTC	CASRRQGGGNYGYTF
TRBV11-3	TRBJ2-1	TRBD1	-	TGTGCCAGCAGCTCCGGGACAGGGGGTCTATACAATGAGCAGTTCTTC	CASSSGTGGLYNEQFF
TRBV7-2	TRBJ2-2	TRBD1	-	TGTGCCAGCAGGTCCCCGGGACAGCGGAACACCGGGGAGCTGTTTTTT	CASRSPGQRNTGELFF
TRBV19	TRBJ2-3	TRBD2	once	TGTGCCAGTAGAACTGCGGGGACTAGCAGGGCAGATACGCAGTATTTT	CASRTAGTSRADTQYF
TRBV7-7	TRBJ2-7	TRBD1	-	TGTGCTAGCAGCGTTGGAGACAGGGGGACCTACGAGCAGTACTTC	CASSVGDRGTYEQYF
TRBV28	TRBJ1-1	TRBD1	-	TGTGCCAGCAGTCAACAGGGGGCCCTCGAGGACACTGAAGCTTTCTTT	CASSQQGALEDTEAFF
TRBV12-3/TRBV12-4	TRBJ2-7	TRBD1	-	TGTGCCAGCAGTTTAAGGCAGGGGGCATCCTACGAGCAGTACTTC	CASSLRQGASYEQYF
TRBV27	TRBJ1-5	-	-	TGTGCCAGCAGTTTATATGGGGTTAGCAATCAGCCCCAGCATTTT	CASSLYGVSNQPQHF
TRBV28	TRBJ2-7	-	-	TGTGCCAGCACCCAAACAGGGAAGGGCTTCCACGAGCAGTACTTC	CASTQTGKGFHEQYF
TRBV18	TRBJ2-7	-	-	TGTGCCAGCTCACCCGGACAGACCAACGAGCAGTACTTC	CASSPGQTNEQYF